This TCR beta chain emerged from a study of regulatory T cells (dated by TCRdb to the late 2010s). Turning to the overall study: T-cell receptor beta repertoires of sorted regulatory, conventional CD4+ and CD8+ T cells were compared between CD3G-deficient patients and healthy controls.

This clone was observed once. Its antigen remains unidentified. Base quality data are lacking; no much larger clone is found one base away. Overall study results and their limits: Restricted unique TRB V-J pairs and skewed V and J gene usage were observed in patient repertoires, most markedly in regulatory T cells. Hydrophobic residues at CDR3 positions 6 and 7 were enriched in conventional CD4+ T cells from CD3G-deficient patients, suggesting more self-reactive specificities.

In the multiplex PCR, 52 forward TRBV primers and 13 reverse TRBJ primers were used, and assay-based and computational corrections were applied for amplification bias. Rearranged TRB loci were amplified from genomic DNA by multiplex PCR within the immunoSEQ assay. TRB amplicons were sequenced using an Illumina HiSeq platform. As for the authors' bioinformatics: Raw sequences were error-filtered and aligned to reference gene sequences by custom algorithms, then analyzed with the immunoSEQ online tools. Frequencies of productive and nonproductive TRB rearrangements were evaluated among both unique and total sequences. Assessment of potential self-reactivity relied on the hydrophobicity of positions 6 and 7 in the TRB CDR3, along with their amino acid composition. Groups were compared by t tests, Mann-Whitney tests or two-way ANOVA performed in Prism software. TCRdb carries this immuneACCESS record with in-frame sequences only. Its versions omit some clonotypes, under half of them owing to an unresolved V gene in the studies checked, with the rest unexplained. The DNA gave D and trimming, while V, J and clone size come from that table. This sample has about 15,000 clones in its table, and approximately 80% of those were observed once. The leading ten clones occupy roughly 7.3% of the sample.

All CD3G-deficient patients had evidence of autoimmunity, which was more severe in two of the patients. Patients were tested at ages ranging from 2 to 39 years, and reduced naive and increased memory CD4+ and CD8+ T-cell proportions were found in the patients. CD4+ cells were FACS-sorted into CD25-high CD127-low regulatory T cells and CD25-low CD127-high conventional CD4+ T cells. About six individuals with CD3G deficiency made up the patient group. Patient samples and clinical data were obtained from an international physician network spanning the United States, Europe and Asia. Ficoll density separation was used to isolate peripheral blood mononuclear cells. Sequenced sample: conventional CD4+ T cells sorted from blood. This sequence originates from a person between 30 and 45 years old with CD3G deficiency.

The CDR3 amino acid sequence is: CAISEDRGKQYF. In nucleotide form, the sequence is TGTGCCATCAGTGAGGACAGGGGTAAGCAGTACTTC. Recombination joined TRBV10-3 with TRBJ2-7, and TRBD1 matches 8 of the central bases. The germline V end is reduced by 2 bases and the J end by 8 bases; junction bases left unmatched: 2. There are 12 amino acids in the CDR3, from cysteine to phenylalanine inclusive. Only the CDR3 DNA is retained, 36 bases long and in frame from the first base. CDR1 and CDR2 (ENHRY, SYGVKD) derive from the germline V gene.